Each of the 5 T cell receptor beta chains below was sequenced from the same sample in a study of T-cell reconstitution after alpha-beta-depleted transplantation in children. Unique molecular identifiers were used to barcode this TCRbeta library. TCRdb used MiXCR to reprocess the PCR reads, holding one entry per CDR3 protein. The table lists 77,000 or so distinct CDR3 sequences, around 18% of them singletons. The material sequenced was PBMCs, mostly from graft donor cells, taken 360 days after TCRalphabeta/CD19-depleted stem cell transplant. The receptors were sampled from a male patient between 2 and 10 years old who had a stem cell transplant for acute lymphoblastic leukemia, so the T cells may come from the graft donor.

This rearrangement joins TRBV11-2 to TRBJ2-5; possibly TRBD1 for D (5 bases). The germline V gene encodes CDR1 SGHAT and CDR2 FQNNGV. CDR3 length equals 16 residues. V lost 2 bases and J lost 2, with 15 bases in between. The CDR3 DNA sequence: TGTGCCAGCAGCTTACCCCCCTGGCAGGGTCAAGAGACCCAGTACTTC. Translation gives CASSLPPWQGQETQYF.

This clonotype was counted a few times. The chain recombines TRBV12-3 or TRBV12-4 with TRBJ2-3; no firm D call. With 6 bases removed from V and 0 bases from J, the gap between germline ends came to 13 bases. The CDR3 loop spans 15 amino acids. CDR3 amino acids: CASSPHLTSTDTQYF. Here the CDR3 DNA reads TGTGCCAGCAGCCCCCACCTAACTAGCACAGATACGCAGTATTTT.

This clonotype turned up a few times. The V call is TRBV27, the J call TRBJ2-7, with D tentatively TRBD1 or TRBD2 (5 bases each). Between the trimmed V and J ends, which lost 6 bases and 6 bases, there was a span of 18 bases. Germline CDR1 reads MNHEY; CDR2 reads SMNVEV (reference sequence). The CDR3 is 14 residues long. This CDR3 is CASSPFGTGREQYF. DNA of the CDR3: TGTGCCAGCAGCCCCTTCGGGACGGGCCGCGAGCAGTACTTC.

This clonotype occurred a few times. The chain combines TRBV7-9 with TRBJ2-5; D not certain. Germline CDR1 and CDR2: SEHNR and FQNEAQ (reference sequence). V lost 1 base to trimming and J lost 0 bases, with 6 bases between them. CDR3 length: 14 residues. The CDR3 nucleotides are TGTGCCAGCAGCTTAGTTGCTAACCAAGAGACCCAGTACTTC. Translation: CASSLVANQETQYF.

This chain connects TRBV20-1 to TRBJ2-4, with D tentatively TRBD1 or TRBD2 (5 bases each). V dropped 1 base and J dropped 0 bases, with 10 bases sitting between them. The CDR3 is 15 amino acids. Germline CDR1 is DFQATT and CDR2 is SNEGSKA (reference sequence). This CDR3 reads CSARGPGTAKNIQYF. The DNA for the CDR3 is TGCAGTGCTAGAGGACCGGGGACAGCCAAAAACATTCAGTACTTC.